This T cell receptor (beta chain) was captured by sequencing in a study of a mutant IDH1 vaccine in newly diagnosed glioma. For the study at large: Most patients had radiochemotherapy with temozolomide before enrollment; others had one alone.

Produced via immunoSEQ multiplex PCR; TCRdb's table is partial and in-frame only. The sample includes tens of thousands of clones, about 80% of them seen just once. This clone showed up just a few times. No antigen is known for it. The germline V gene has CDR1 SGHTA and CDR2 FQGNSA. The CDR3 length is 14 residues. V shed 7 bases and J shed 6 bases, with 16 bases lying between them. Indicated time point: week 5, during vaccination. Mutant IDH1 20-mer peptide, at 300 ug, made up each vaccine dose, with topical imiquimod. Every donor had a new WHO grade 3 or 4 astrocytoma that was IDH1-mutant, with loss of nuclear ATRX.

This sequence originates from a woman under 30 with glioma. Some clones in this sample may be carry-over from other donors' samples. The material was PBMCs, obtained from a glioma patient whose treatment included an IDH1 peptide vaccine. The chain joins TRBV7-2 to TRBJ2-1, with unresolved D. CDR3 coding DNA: TGTGCCAGCACCCAAACCCGGACCGCCAATGAGCAGTTCTTC. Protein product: CASTQTRTANEQFF.